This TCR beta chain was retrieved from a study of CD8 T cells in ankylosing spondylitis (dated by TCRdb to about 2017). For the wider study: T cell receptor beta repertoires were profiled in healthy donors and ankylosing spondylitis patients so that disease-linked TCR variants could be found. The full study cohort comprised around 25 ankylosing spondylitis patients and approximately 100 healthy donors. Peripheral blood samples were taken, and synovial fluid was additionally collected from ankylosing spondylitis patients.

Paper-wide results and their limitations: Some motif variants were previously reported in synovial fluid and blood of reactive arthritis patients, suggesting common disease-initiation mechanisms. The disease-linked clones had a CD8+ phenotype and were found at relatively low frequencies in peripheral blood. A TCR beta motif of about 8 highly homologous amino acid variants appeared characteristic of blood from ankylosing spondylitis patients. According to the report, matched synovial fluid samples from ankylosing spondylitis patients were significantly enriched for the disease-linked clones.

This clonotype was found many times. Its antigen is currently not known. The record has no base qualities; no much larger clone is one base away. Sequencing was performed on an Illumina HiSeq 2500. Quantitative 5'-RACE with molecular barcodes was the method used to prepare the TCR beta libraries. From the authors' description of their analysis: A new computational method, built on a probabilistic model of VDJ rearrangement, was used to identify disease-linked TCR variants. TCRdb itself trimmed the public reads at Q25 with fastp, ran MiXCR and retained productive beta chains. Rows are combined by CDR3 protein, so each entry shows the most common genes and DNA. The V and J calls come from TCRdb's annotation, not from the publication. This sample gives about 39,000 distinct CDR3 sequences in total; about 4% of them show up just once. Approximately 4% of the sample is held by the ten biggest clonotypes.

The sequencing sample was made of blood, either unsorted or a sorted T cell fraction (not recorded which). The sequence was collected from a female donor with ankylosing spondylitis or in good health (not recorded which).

CDR3 sequence: CASSVASGPSYEQYF. The DNA sequence reads TGTGCCAGCAGCGTAGCTTCAGGTCCCTCCTACGAGCAGTACTTC. Recombination connected TRBV9 to TRBJ2-7; the D gene lacks a confident call. The germline V gene gives CDR1 as SGDLS and CDR2 as YYNGEE. A distance of 10 bases separates the germline ends of V and J, which lose 0 bases and 0 bases respectively. The CDR3 holds 15 amino acids from the cysteine to the phenylalanine. The sequence is cut down to CDR3 DNA, 45 bases in frame from base 1.